The 26 T cell receptor beta chains below all came from one sample that was sequenced in a study of blood T cells in healthy people across ages. It was with a sample-barcoded 5' primer and a J-beta primer mix that a second PCR of roughly 7 to 12 cycles was run. TCRdb recomputed calls from the 5' RACE reads with MiXCR, one row per CDR3 protein. Among about 830,000 distinct CDR3 sequences listed, approximately 65% were seen once. Sequencing used blood. The receptor set was obtained from a man aged 30 to 45 in good health.

The chain carries TRBV9 and TRBJ2-1; TRBD2 matches 12 bases. Trimming removed 4 bases from V and 6 bases from J; junction bases left unmatched: 8. This CDR3 comprises 16 residues. Germline CDR1 SGDLS, CDR2 YYNGEE. The CDR3 DNA reads TGTGCCAGCAGCTCCCTAGCGGGGGGGCTCTTCAATGAGCAGTTCTTC. Amino acid sequence: CASSSLAGGLFNEQFF.

This clonotype was picked up a small number of times. The chain carries TRBV27 and TRBJ1-5; D is possibly TRBD1 (5 bases). The CDR3 covers 13 residues. Per germline, CDR1 MNHEY and CDR2 SMNVEV (reference sequence). V lost 4 bases to trimming and J lost 4 bases, with 8 bases between them. CDR3 protein: CASSSTGNQPQHF. The CDR3 DNA is TGTGCCAGCAGTTCCACAGGTAATCAGCCCCAGCATTTT.

The chain uses TRBV20-1 and TRBJ2-5; TRBD1 matches 11 bases. This CDR3 has 14 residues. Germline-derived CDR1 and CDR2 are DFQATT and SNEGSKA (reference sequence). Trimming at V came to 6 bases and at J to 3 bases, leaving 6 bases not matched to a gene. This CDR3 is CSAAGQGAKETQYF. The CDR3 nucleotides read TGCAGTGCGGCCGGACAGGGGGCAAAAGAGACCCAGTACTTC.

The chain couples TRBV7-2 to TRBJ2-7; 13 nucleotides line up with TRBD2. After removal of 3 bases from V and 5 bases from J, the junction contained 16 bases not matched to a gene. Germline V gene lookup returns CDR1 SGHTA and CDR2 FQGNSA. CDR3 length: 19 amino acids. Here the CDR3 DNA reads TGTGCCAGCAGCTTGCGGTATCCGGGACTAGCGGGACTTCCACACGAGCAGTACTTC. Its protein product is CASSLRYPGLAGLPHEQYF. The variable domain in full, completed from reference TRBV7-2 and TRBJ2-7, reads GAGVSQSPSNKVTEKGKDVELRCDPISGHTALYWYRQSLGQGLEFLIYFQGNSAPDKSGLPSDRFSAERTGGSVSTLTIQRTQQEDSAVYLCASSLRYPGLAGLPHEQYFGPGTRLTVT.

This clonotype has only a few counts. This chain links TRBV29-1 with TRBJ2-7; D is unclear. CDR3 size: 14 residues. Trimming stripped 4 bases from V and 0 bases from J, with 13 bases between. Germline-derived CDR1 and CDR2 are SQVTM and ANQGSEA. For the CDR3, the DNA is TGCAGCGTTGTTCTTCAAGCGAACTCCTACGAGCAGTACTTC. Translated: CSVVLQANSYEQYF.

To note about this clonotype: A junction end diverges from the germline sequence, so it may reflect a read error. V and J are TRBV7-8 and TRBJ2-5; 7 bases fit TRBD1. The CDR3 runs 14 residues. In germline, CDR1 is SGHVS, CDR2 FQNEAQ. The CDR3 is CVSSAGTVQETQYF. CDR3 DNA sequence: TGTGTCAGCAGCGCCGGGACAGTCCAAGAGACCCAGTACTTC.

This clonotype was detected only a few times. The V and J genes are TRBV20-1 and TRBJ2-7; no definite D call. Germline CDR1 is DFQATT and CDR2 is SNEGSKA (reference sequence). The CDR3 is 15 residues long. V was shortened by 2 bases and J by 3 bases, with 17 bases between the two germline ends. CDR3 DNA: TGCAGTGCTAGAAGAGCTCCCTTCGGCGGCTACGAGCAGTACTTC. Encoded protein: CSARRAPFGGYEQYF.

The genes are TRBV4-2 and TRBJ2-7, with 12 bases lining up with TRBD2. Germline assignment: CDR1 LGHNA and CDR2 YNFKEQ. With V trimmed by 0 bases and J by 2 bases, 2 bases remained unmatched. There are 16 residues in the CDR3. CDR3 residues: CASSQDASGGAYEQYF. The DNA for the CDR3 is TGTGCCAGCAGCCAAGACGCTAGCGGGGGGGCCTACGAGCAGTACTTC.

The genes are TRBV5-6 and TRBJ2-7; 7 bases align to TRBD2. With V trimmed by 2 bases and J by 0 bases, 5 bases remained unmatched. The germline gives CDR1 SGHDT, CDR2 YYEEEE. The CDR3 extends over 15 amino acids. The CDR3: CASSFPSGSSYEQYF. CDR3 DNA: TGTGCCAGCAGCTTCCCTAGCGGCAGCTCCTACGAGCAGTACTTC.

The chain has TRBV12-3 or TRBV12-4 and TRBJ2-5; D perhaps matches TRBD1 (6 bases). Trimming took 4 bases from V and 5 from J, leaving 11 bases between them. CDR3 length: 13 residues. In DNA, the CDR3 is TGTGCCAGCAGTTCCTGGACAGCGGAGACCCAGTACTTC. Protein product: CASSSWTAETQYF.

The chain has TRBV6-2 or TRBV6-3 and TRBJ2-3; a weak D match, TRBD2 (6 bases). Trimming cost V 2 bases and J 1 base, with 10 bases left between them. The germline V gene has CDR1 MNHEY and CDR2 SVGEGT. The CDR3 loop spans 15 amino acids. CDR3 amino acids: CASSYGGVGTDTQYF. The CDR3 coding sequence is TGTGCCAGCAGTTACGGCGGGGTAGGCACAGATACGCAGTATTTT.

This clonotype was counted between two and nine times. The chain employs TRBV28 and TRBJ2-7; TRBD1 matches at 10 bases. Germline CDR1 is MDHEN and CDR2 is SYDVKM. The CDR3 is 15 amino acids. With 5 bases clipped from V and 1 base from J, the junction kept 5 bases outside the gene matches. DNA for the CDR3: TGTGCCAGCAGTCTCCGGGACAGGGGTTCCTACGAGCAGTACTTC. Translation: CASSLRDRGSYEQYF.

This clonotype has ten or more counts. The chain links TRBV5-1 to TRBJ2-5; D is ambiguous. V was shortened by 1 base and J by 5 bases, with 12 bases between the two germline ends. Per germline, CDR1 SGHRS and CDR2 YFSETQ. There are 14 residues in the CDR3. CDR3 in DNA: TGCGCCAGCAGCTTGCAGCCCCTAGGGGAGACCCAGTACTTC. Protein sequence: CASSLQPLGETQYF.

The chain links TRBV2 to TRBJ2-7; unclear D gene. Judging by the DNA end, TRBJ2-4 fits better; the J call may be wrong. Looked up from germline, CDR1 is SNHLY and CDR2 is FYNNEI. The CDR3 covers 15 residues. The DNA for the CDR3 is TGTGCCAGCAGTGAGGGCTCACTAGCCAAAAACATTCAGTACTTC. Translating gives CASSEGSLAKNIQYF.

The gene calls are TRBV18 and TRBJ2-3; TRBD1 agrees at 9 bases. The ends lost 2 bases at V and 0 bases at J; junction bases unmatched: 6. Germline assignment: CDR1 KGHSH and CDR2 LQKENI. The length of the CDR3 is 17 residues. The CDR3 is CASSPVGGTGSTDTQYF. DNA for the CDR3: TGTGCCAGCTCACCAGTTGGGGGGACAGGGAGCACAGATACGCAGTATTTT.

A word on this clonotype: The junction departs from the called germline gene at one end, perhaps through a read error. This chain connects TRBV5-1 to TRBJ2-4, with 11 bases that match TRBD2. The DNA end is a closer match to TRBJ2-5, so the J assignment may be wrong. From germline, CDR1 is SGHRS and CDR2 YFSETQ. The CDR3 totals 16 residues. The CDR3 spells CVSSLGLAVNQETQYF. CDR3 coding DNA: TGCGTCAGCAGCTTGGGACTAGCGGTAAATCAAGAGACCCAGTACTTC.

Only a few counts were recorded for this clonotype. V gene TRBV12-3 or TRBV12-4 combines with J gene TRBJ1-2, with D maybe TRBD1 (5 bases). Between the trimmed V and J ends, which lost 3 bases and 4 bases, there was a span of 9 bases. This CDR3 comprises 13 residues. DNA for the CDR3: TGTGCCAGCAGTTTGGGGACGACCTATGGCTACACCTTC. Residues: CASSLGTTYGYTF.

On this clonotype itself: A much larger clonotype is one base distant, so this may be a read error. V is TRBV7-9 and J is TRBJ1-1; no reliable D call. Germline CDR1 SEHNR, CDR2 FQNEAQ (reference sequence). Trimming removed 3 bases from V and 1 base from J, with 12 bases in between. This CDR3 has 15 residues. CDR3 in amino acids: CASSFQRVGNTEAFF. CDR3 DNA sequence: TGTGCCAGCAGCTTTCAACGGGTCGGGAACACTGAAGCTTTCTTT.

The chain carries TRBV9 and TRBJ2-3; D may be TRBD2 (7 bases). The CDR3 consists of 17 residues. V was pared by 0 bases and J by 2 bases, with 16 bases between. Germline-derived CDR1 and CDR2 are SGDLS and YYNGEE. The CDR3 here is CASSVGVGGGPTDTQYF. As DNA, the CDR3 is TGTGCCAGCAGCGTAGGGGTTGGCGGGGGCCCCACAGATACGCAGTATTTT. The whole variable domain, remainder taken from reference TRBV9 and TRBJ2-3, is DSGVTQTPKHLITATGQRVTLRCSPRSGDLSVYWYQQSLDQGLQFLIQYYNGEERAKGNILERFSAQQFPDLHSELNLSSLELGDSALYFCASSVGVGGGPTDTQYFGPGTRLTVL.

This chain joins TRBV10-3 and TRBJ2-5; D is possibly TRBD1 (6 bases). V dropped 7 bases and J dropped 0 bases, with 15 bases sitting between them. The germline V gene encodes CDR1 ENHRY and CDR2 SYGVKD. This CDR3 comprises 15 residues. The CDR3 DNA sequence: TGTGCCATCACCAATACTAGGACAGACCAAGAGACCCAGTACTTC. Translating it yields CAITNTRTDQETQYF.

CDR3 in DNA: TGTGCCAGCAGCCCCCTCTCCAGGGGAGGCAATCAGCCCCAGCATTTT. Residues: CASSPLSRGGNQPQHF. The rearrangement links TRBV6-2 or TRBV6-3 to TRBJ1-5, with a weak D call TRBD1 (6 bases). The CDR3 is 16 residues long. V was pared by 6 bases and J by 2 bases, with 17 bases between. Germline assignment: CDR1 MNHEY and CDR2 SVGEGT.

DNA for the CDR3: TGCGCCAGCAGCCCCCTTTGGGTAGCGGGGGGGACAGATACGCAGTATTTT. The encoded protein is CASSPLWVAGGTDTQYF. This rearrangement joins TRBV4-3 to TRBJ2-3; the match to TRBD2 covers 11 bases. Germline V gene lookup returns CDR1 LGHNA and CDR2 YSLEER. The CDR3 totals 17 residues. V dropped 4 bases and J dropped 3; count of bases not matched to a gene: 9.

This chain joins TRBV10-3 and TRBJ2-3, with TRBD1 matching 11 bases. From germline, CDR1 is ENHRY and CDR2 SYGVKD. This CDR3 contains 18 residues. The J segment lost 2 bases and the V segment lost 0 bases, leaving 7 bases of the junction unmatched. The CDR3 spells CAISESLGDRGNTDTQYF. The DNA for the CDR3 is TGTGCCATCAGTGAGTCGCTTGGGGACAGGGGGAACACAGATACGCAGTATTTT.

The chain carries TRBV7-9 and TRBJ2-1; tentatively, D is TRBD1 (5 bases). The CDR3 runs 16 residues. Deletions cut 1 base from V and 1 base from J, with 11 bases between. From germline, CDR1 is SEHNR and CDR2 FQNEAQ (reference sequence). CDR3 protein: CASSLGTPLSYNEQFF. The DNA of the CDR3 is TGTGCCAGCAGCTTAGGGACACCCTTATCCTACAATGAGCAGTTCTTC.

This clonotype turned up a few times. The chain uses TRBV29-1 and TRBJ2-3, with D possibly being TRBD1 (6 bases). The CDR3 spans 14 residues. Germline CDR1 is SQVTM and CDR2 is ANQGSEA. V was clipped by 4 bases and J by 0 bases, with 11 bases between them. CDR3 sequence: CSVATGPSTDTQYF. The CDR3, as DNA: TGCAGCGTTGCGACAGGACCTAGCACAGATACGCAGTATTTT.

This clonotype was picked up a small number of times. The chain has TRBV9 and TRBJ2-7, with TRBD2 identical over 8 bases. Germline trimming cut 0 bases from V and 1 base from J; bases unmatched to any gene: 3. Germline values: CDR1 SGDLS, CDR2 YYNGEE. CDR3 length: 15 residues. The CDR3 bases are TGTGCCAGCAGCGTAGCCGGGGGGGATTCCTACGAGCAGTACTTC. It yields the protein CASSVAGGDSYEQYF.